The 21 T cell receptor beta chains listed next were all sequenced from one sample in a study of cytomegalovirus exposure and HLA in healthy donors. Vbeta (60) and Jbeta (13) primers were used in the PCR. Measured with immunoSEQ multiplex PCR; TCRdb has only the in-frame clones, and not every one. The sample includes more than 150,000 clones, roughly 82% of them seen just once. The sequenced sample was PBMCs. All receptors derive from a woman in her forties or fifties in good health and CMV-seropositive.

Turning to this clone: The junction departs from germline at one end; a sequencing error may be responsible. CDR3 DNA: TGTGCTAGCAGCCCCATAGCGGGGAGCACCGGGGAGCTGTTTTTT. Protein: CASSPIAGSTGELFF. The rearrangement uses TRBV7-7 and TRBJ2-2, with 8 nucleotides matching TRBD2. Per the germline V gene, CDR1 is SSHAT and CDR2 is FNYEAQ (reference sequence). The CDR3 has 15 amino acids.

This chain uses TRBV2 with TRBJ1-5; D not resolved. This CDR3 spans 16 amino acids. Trimming shortened V by 6 bases and J by 5 bases, and 20 bases separated the two germline ends. CDR1 and CDR2 (germline): SNHLY, FYNNEI. The DNA of the CDR3 is TGTGCCAGCAGCGAAACTCAGAGCGAGTATTATCAGCCCCAGCATTTT. It yields the protein CASSETQSEYYQPQHF.

V is TRBV6-1 and J is TRBJ2-7, with D possibly TRBD2 on 5 matching bases. The CDR3 extends over 15 amino acids. Germline V gene sequence: CDR1 MNHNS, CDR2 SASEGT. Trimming left V 6 bases short and J 3 bases short, with 18 bases between. This CDR3 reads CASSPRVSAFYEQYF. In nucleotides, the CDR3 is TGTGCCAGCAGCCCTAGGGTTAGCGCTTTCTACGAGCAGTACTTC.

This chain joins TRBV4-2 and TRBJ1-5; 7 nucleotides agree with TRBD1. The CDR3 is 17 amino acids. The germline V gene has CDR1 LGHNA and CDR2 YNFKEQ. Trimming at V came to 0 bases and at J to 2 bases, leaving 7 bases not matched to a gene. CDR3 protein: CASSQEDGRGGNQPQHF. The CDR3 bases are TGTGCCAGCAGCCAAGAGGATGGCAGGGGGGGCAATCAGCCCCAGCATTTT.

The chain uses TRBV2 and TRBJ1-4, with TRBD1 identical over 7 bases. The length of the CDR3 is 16 residues. The germline CDR1 and CDR2 sequences are SNHLY and FYNNEI. The V segment lost 6 bases and the J segment 0 bases; nucleotides outside the gene matches: 7. CDR3 sequence reads: CASREGQLATNEKLFF. The CDR3 bases are TGTGCCAGCAGGGAGGGACAGCTTGCAACTAATGAAAAACTGTTTTTT.

This clone was seen a few times. The rearrangement joins TRBV7-9 to TRBJ1-2; the D is unclear. V lost 7 bases to trimming and J lost 4 bases, with 7 bases between them. The germline gives CDR1 SEHNR, CDR2 FQNEAQ (reference sequence). This CDR3 is 11 amino acids long. CDR3 sequence (DNA): TGTGCCAGCACCCCGAGCTATGGCTACACCTTC. Protein: CASTPSYGYTF.

The genes are TRBV4-1 and TRBJ2-7; maybe TRBD1 (6 bases). The V gene lost 4 bases and the J gene lost 0 bases, with 10 bases spanning the gap. This CDR3 spans 14 amino acids. In germline, CDR1 is MGHRA, CDR2 YSYEKL. Here the CDR3 reads CASSLRDTSYEQYF. The CDR3 nucleotides read TGCGCCAGCAGCCTCCGGGACACCTCCTACGAGCAGTACTTC.

The chain joins TRBV9 to TRBJ2-5; the D gene is possibly TRBD2 (7 bases). Trimming cost V 2 bases and J 4 bases, with 12 bases left between them. The CDR3 is 14 amino acids. The germline gives CDR1 SGDLS, CDR2 YYNGEE. Here the CDR3 DNA reads TGTGCCAGCAGCGTTTACGGGGGGCCAGAGACCCAGTACTTC. It yields the protein CASSVYGGPETQYF. The complete variable domain, with remaining parts taken from reference TRBV9 and TRBJ2-5, reads DSGVTQTPKHLITATGQRVTLRCSPRSGDLSVYWYQQSLDQGLQFLIQYYNGEERAKGNILERFSAQQFPDLHSELNLSSLELGDSALYFCASSVYGGPETQYFGPGTRLLVL.

The chain links TRBV6-1 to TRBJ2-3, with D possibly being TRBD1 (5 bases). Germline V gives CDR1 MNHNS, CDR2 SASEGT. This CDR3 has 16 residues. Trimming left V 1 base short and J 0 bases short, with 11 bases between. The DNA for the CDR3 is TGTGCCAGCAGTGAAGTAGGGGCCTACAGCACAGATACGCAGTATTTT. Translation gives CASSEVGAYSTDTQYF.

The chain recombines TRBV11-3 with TRBJ2-2, with TRBD2 matching over 8 bases. V lost 8 bases and J lost 10; bases outside the gene matches: 9. The CDR3 has 13 residues. Germline V gene lookup returns CDR1 SGHNT and CDR2 YENEEA. The CDR3 nucleotides are TGTGCCAGCGCTCGTCGGGGGGGGCAGGAGCTGTTTTTT. Translated: CASARRGGQELFF.

V and J are TRBV10-3 and TRBJ2-3; 9 bases map to TRBD1. V lost 5 bases to trimming and J lost 3 bases; unmatched junction nucleotides: 6. In germline, CDR1 is ENHRY, CDR2 SYGVKD. The CDR3 covers 15 residues. The DNA of the CDR3 is TGTGCCATCAGTCCCGGGACAGGGAGTACAGATACGCAGTATTTT. Translated: CAISPGTGSTDTQYF.

The chain employs TRBV4-1 and TRBJ2-6; the D gene is possibly TRBD2 (5 bases). Germline assignment: CDR1 MGHRA and CDR2 YSYEKL. The CDR3 loop spans 15 amino acids. Trimming stripped 4 bases from V and 4 bases from J, with 11 bases between. The CDR3 sequence: CASSPEEAGANVLTF. In nucleotides, the CDR3 is TGCGCCAGCAGCCCCGAGGAGGCGGGGGCCAACGTCCTGACTTTC.

This chain joins TRBV20-1 and TRBJ2-3, with D tentatively TRBD1 (5 bases). The CDR3 contains 11 residues. CDR1 and CDR2 (germline): DFQATT, SNEGSKA (reference sequence). Between the trimmed V and J ends, which lost 6 bases and 5 bases, there was a span of 9 bases. CDR3 in amino acids: CSAQGLDTQYF. The CDR3 region has the DNA TGCAGTGCCCAGGGTTTAGATACGCAGTATTTT.

The rearrangement links TRBV7-2 to TRBJ1-1; 12 bases agree with TRBD1. V was clipped by 3 bases and J by 8 bases; unmatched bases: 4. Germline V gene sequence: CDR1 SGHTA, CDR2 FQGNSA. CDR3 length: 14 residues. The CDR3 loop reads CASSFYGTGGEAFF. The CDR3 DNA follows: TGTGCCAGCAGCTTTTACGGGACAGGGGGCGAAGCTTTCTTT.

The gene calls are TRBV18 and TRBJ2-1, with 11 bases lining up with TRBD1. Germline V lookup: CDR1 KGHSH, CDR2 LQKENI. The CDR3 is made up of 15 amino acids. J lost 3 bases, V lost 6 bases, and 4 bases had no gene match. The CDR3 protein is CASSAGTGGYNEQFF. DNA for the CDR3: TGTGCCAGCTCCGCCGGGACAGGGGGCTACAATGAGCAGTTCTTC.

The J gene is TRBJ1-1, the V gene TRBV27; 7 bases are shared with TRBD1. After removal of 4 bases from V and 3 bases from J, the junction contained 2 bases not matched to a gene. The CDR3 extends over 13 amino acids. Germline V gene sequence: CDR1 MNHEY, CDR2 SMNVEV (reference sequence). CDR3 protein: CASSWDSHTEAFF. DNA for the CDR3: TGTGCCAGCAGTTGGGACAGCCACACTGAAGCTTTCTTT.

The V and J genes are TRBV6-5 and TRBJ1-1, with D maybe TRBD1 (6 bases). The CDR3 is made up of 13 amino acids. CDR1 is MNHEY, CDR2 SVGAGI, per germline. V was cut by 7 bases and J by 1 base, with 10 bases left in between. In DNA form, the CDR3 reads TGTGCCAGCACCAAGGACAGGAACACTGAAGCTTTCTTT. This gives the protein CASTKDRNTEAFF.

The chain joins TRBV28 to TRBJ2-7; D is undetermined. The germline gives CDR1 MDHEN, CDR2 SYDVKM. V shed 6 bases and J shed 1 base, with 16 bases lying between them. The CDR3 contains 15 residues. CDR3 DNA: TGTGCCAGCAGCTCCCTTATGCGGAAATCCTACGAGCAGTACTTC. Amino acids: CASSSLMRKSYEQYF.

The chain couples TRBV5-1 to TRBJ2-7; tentative D call: TRBD2 (7 bases). V lost 4 bases, J lost 0 bases, and 20 bases lay in between. Germline-derived CDR1 and CDR2 are SGHRS and YFSETQ. The CDR3 contains 17 residues. The CDR3 here is CASSEDGGPLSSYEQYF. In DNA form, the CDR3 reads TGCGCCAGCAGCGAGGACGGGGGGCCATTAAGCTCCTACGAGCAGTACTTC.

V is TRBV9 and J is TRBJ2-3; perhaps TRBD2 as D (5 bases). Germline V gene lookup returns CDR1 SGDLS and CDR2 YYNGEE. V shed 1 base and J shed 6 bases, with 15 bases lying between them. The CDR3 has 15 amino acids. CDR3 protein: CASSVTSGGRDTQYF. The CDR3, as DNA: TGTGCCAGCAGCGTAACGTCTGGAGGTAGGGATACGCAGTATTTT.

The rearrangement links TRBV4-3 to TRBJ2-1, with D maybe TRBD2 (6 bases). Germline V gives CDR1 LGHNA, CDR2 YSLEER. V dropped 3 bases and J dropped 0 bases, with 12 bases sitting between them. CDR3 length equals 16 residues. The CDR3, as DNA: TGCGCCAGCAGCCAGGGTAGGAGGGGCTCCTACAATGAGCAGTTCTTC. Translating it yields CASSQGRRGSYNEQFF.